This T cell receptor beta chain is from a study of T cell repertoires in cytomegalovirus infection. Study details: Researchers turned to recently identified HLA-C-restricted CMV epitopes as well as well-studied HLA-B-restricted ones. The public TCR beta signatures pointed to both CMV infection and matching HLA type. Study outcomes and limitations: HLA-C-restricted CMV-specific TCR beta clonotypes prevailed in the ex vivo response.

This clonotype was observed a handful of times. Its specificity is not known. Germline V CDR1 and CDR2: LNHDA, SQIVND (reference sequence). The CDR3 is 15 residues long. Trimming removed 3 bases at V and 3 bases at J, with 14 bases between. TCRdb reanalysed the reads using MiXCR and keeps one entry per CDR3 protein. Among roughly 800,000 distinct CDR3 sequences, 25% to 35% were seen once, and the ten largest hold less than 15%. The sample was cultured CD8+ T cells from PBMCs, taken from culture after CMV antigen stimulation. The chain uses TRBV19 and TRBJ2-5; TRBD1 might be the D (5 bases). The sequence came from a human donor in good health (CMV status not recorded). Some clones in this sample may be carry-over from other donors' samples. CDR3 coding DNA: TGTGCCAGTAGTATCCTCCGAGACAGAAAAGAGACCCAGTACTTC. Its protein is CASSILRDRKETQYF. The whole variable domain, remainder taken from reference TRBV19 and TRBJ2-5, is DGGITQSPKYLFRKEGQNVTLSCEQNLNHDAMYWYRQDPGQGLRLIYYSQIVNDFQKGDIAEGYSVSREKKESFPLTVTSAQKNPTAFYLCASSILRDRKETQYFGPGTRLLVL.